This TCR beta chain is from a study of cytomegalovirus exposure and HLA in healthy donors (dated by TCRdb to about 2017). Broadly, across the study: An earlier analysis of several hundred of the donors reported approximately 300 Gb of sequence data and 120 million or so unique TCR beta sequences from 150 million to 200 million T cells. Four to six DR-DQ haplotypes were handled as single units for association and clustering, since linkage in the cohort was strong. In an earlier analysis of around 540 of the donors, high-throughput TCR beta sequencing was used to judge whether each TCR beta V gene segment behaved as functional or pseudogenic. A later genetic analysis used genome-wide SNP genotypes for about 65% of the 666 donors, treating that subset as a discovery cohort. Of the roughly 400 genotyped donors, 81% fell in the genetic ancestry cluster associated with self-reported Caucasian donors. Typing coverage varied by locus: roughly 629-640 donors for A, B, C, DRB1 and DQB1; approximately 500 for DQA1; 600 to 610 for DPA1; roughly 470 for DPB1. In the later analysis, no new phenotypic data were used to find candidate immune exposures; instead, reliance was placed on TCR beta sequences and their occurrence across donors. Class I and class II HLA loci were covered by the typing at four-digit resolution. The study was designed to test whether signatures of past pathogen exposure could be identified by cataloging public T cell receptors. A later analysis re-analyzed previously published TCR beta repertoires from roughly 600 donors and added high-resolution HLA genotyping to study TCR occurrence patterns. Donor age, sex, ethnicity and CMV serostatus were compiled alongside the repertoire data. Among some 400 genotyped donors of the cohort, an average of around 220,000 unique TCR beta nucleotide sequences was sequenced per donor, of which roughly 17% were non-productive. All discovery cohort repertoires had been generated on a single sequencing platform. An early release covering just under 650 HLA-typed donors comprised about 310 gigabases of sequencing data and some 79 million unique TCR sequences. To predict cytomegalovirus infection status, the study combined high-throughput TCR immunosequencing, statistical association of individual TCRs with disease status, and machine learning. In addition to the first cohort of roughly 670 subjects, a separate validation cohort of approximately 130 different subjects was used. The T cell repertoires of 700 or so subjects were profiled by immunosequencing and related to cytomegalovirus serostatus. What the work shows at the level of the full study, not this receptor alone: Specific HLA alleles were associated with over 15,000 TCR beta sequences at a false discovery rate of 0.05 in a later analysis. A cluster of highly shared sequence variants was judged likely to be a technical artifact of the sequencing pipeline. Because HLA typing was missing for some donors at each locus, association tests included only the typed subset. A further reported finding was that TCR beta sequences accurately predicted the HLA-A and HLA-B alleles for most subjects in the first cohort. The authors suggested that the approach could potentially be extended to other disease states and immunological phenotypes. This cohort had only TCR beta chains sequenced, and the lack of alpha or paired-chain data limited which features could be detected. When HLA alleles, especially DR and DQ, strongly co-occurred, attributing TCR associations to individual alleles was difficult. According to a later analysis, most CMV-associated TCR beta chains appeared to be HLA-restricted, and the HLA associations seemed to be driven largely by CMV exposure. V-gene and J-gene trimming of TCR beta chains was associated with a missense DCLRE1C variant in a later genetic analysis, and the association was replicated in an independent cohort. In a later analysis, HLA-associated TCR beta chains were found to be more clonally expanded and to have lower generation probabilities than equally common non-associated chains. The 87-base-pair reads could not distinguish some IMGT-functional V segments, including TRBV6-2 and TRBV6-3, so those segments were excluded. Correlated functional status among segregating V segments might be attributable to linkage disequilibrium, but an unknown experimental factor could not be ruled out. According to a later analysis, TCR association rates differed among HLA loci, with DRB1 alleles showing the most associated TCRs and HLA-C alleles showing the fewest. A later genetic analysis reported fewer N-insertions in productive TCRs among donors in an Asian-associated ancestry cluster than the approximately 670-donor mean. Because counts were too low, roughly 18 rarely observed V segments, including chromosome 9 orphons, were left out of the earlier analysis of a few hundred of the donors. The classifier was reported to diagnose cytomegalovirus status with high specificity and sensitivity in both the original cohort and the validation cohort. CMV serostatus was the only immune exposure information available for the cohort. In the study, approximately 160 TCR beta chains were listed as associated with cytomegalovirus. While some public TCRs were present in many individuals, most TCR sequences turned up only very rarely across donors. In vitro tests confirmed that a few of the cytomegalovirus-associated TCR beta chains recognize cytomegalovirus antigens. Several of the top co-occurrence clusters appeared to be linked to parvovirus B19, influenza, CMV and Epstein-Barr virus, according to a later analysis. Presence/absence analyses assumed roughly uniform sequencing depth across donors, an assumption that may not hold. In an earlier analysis of approximately 590 of the donors, most TCR beta V segments appeared in productive rearrangements about 87% or about 30% of the time, broadly matching IMGT annotations.

The cohort consisted of 666 healthy bone marrow donors. At the time of sampling, all cohort members were nominally healthy, though unrecorded immune exposures were likely present. The donor was CMV seronegative and belonged to the group of around 400 seronegative cohort members. Each donor provided a peripheral blood sample, and peripheral blood mononuclear cells were used for TCR beta sequencing. Genomic DNA was extracted from the blood cell samples with the Qiagen DNeasy Blood Extraction Kit. In the case of this clone: The antigen this receptor binds is unknown. No quality values exist for individual bases; no much larger clone is one base distant.

A distance of 12 bases separates the germline ends of V and J, which lose 2 bases and 7 bases respectively. CDR3 length: 13 amino acids, cysteine to phenylalanine. Only the CDR3 region is kept as DNA, spanning 39 bases read in frame from base 1. CDR1 and CDR2, per the germline V gene (reference sequence), are GTSNPN and SVGIG. Library construction relied on the immunoSEQ multiplex PCR assay. A mixture of 60 forward primers for TCR Vbeta segments and 13 reverse primers for TCR Jbeta segments was used in the multiplex PCR. The CDR3 region of rearranged TCR beta genes was amplified from genomic DNA by a multiplex PCR assay. Amplified TCR beta libraries were sequenced as 87-base-pair reads on the Illumina HiSeq System. The paper's data handling went like this. In a later analysis, tens of millions of unique TCR beta chains were counted across the 500 to 700 repertoires, and about 9.9 million of these chains were shared by at least two donors. A nearest-neighbor algorithm error-corrected the raw reads and collapsed the reads into unique sequences, merging closely related sequences to remove PCR and sequencing errors. CDR3 sequences were aligned to IMGT reference sequences to assign V, D and J gene segments. For a sequence to be retained, a match of at least six nucleotides was required to both a V gene segment and a J gene segment. Rearrangements were called productive when the CDR3 lacked stop codons and stayed in frame with V and J; all others were non-productive. Following IMGT convention, CDR3 was defined as the stretch from the second conserved V-encoded cysteine up to the conserved J-encoded phenylalanine. In an earlier analysis of roughly 580 of the donors, sequences lacking an unambiguous match to a single V gene segment were excluded. An earlier analysis of around 600 of the donors classified V segments as functional when productive rearrangements were above 56.7% and as segregating when the standard deviation between donors was above 5%. A statistical classification framework was built to diagnose cytomegalovirus status from the catalog of TCR beta chain sequences. V and J gene assignment, in a later analysis, came from comparing TCR nucleotide sequences with IMGT/GENE-DB human TR gene sequences. The TCRdist pipeline was used in a later analysis to assign CDR3 sequences and most-parsimonious VDJ recombination scenarios. In a later analysis, every TCR beta chain was defined by the combination of its CDR3 amino acid sequence and its V-gene family, and reads without a unique V-gene family were dropped. To address suspected cross-contamination and a sequencing artifact, a later analysis removed roughly 580 highly shared, low-generation-probability nucleotide sequences. A later analysis calculated a clonal expansion index for each public chain from normalized within-repertoire ranks of inferred template counts. Generation probabilities in a later analysis came from a VDJ recombination model fitted to out-of-frame rearrangements, and those results were checked against IGoR. Hypergeometric tests were used in a later analysis to score TCR-TCR, TCR-HLA and TCR-CMV co-occurrence, with a repertoire-size bias correction applied to the TCR pairs. In a later analysis, false discovery rates were estimated by permuting HLA or CMV assignments 20 times. In a later analysis, co-occurring TCRs were grouped using DBSCAN, and TCRdist sequence similarity was added for clustering within HLA-allele-positive subsets. Repertoires with fewer than 30,000 or more than 120,000 public chains, plus five repertoires with anomalous nucleotide sharing, were excluded from co-occurrence clustering. TCRdb stores this immuneACCESS table with in-frame sequences only. Part of the clones is absent; in the studies checked, under half of the shortfall reflects unresolved V genes, and no reason is known for the rest. From that table come the V and J calls and clone size; the DNA was used to work out D and trimming. Counted in this sample were 90,000 to 110,000 clones; over 70% of them appeared once. The ten most abundant clones make up 5.6% of the sample.

The V gene is TRBV30 and the J gene is TRBJ2-1; the D gene is perhaps TRBD2, on 5 matching bases. The source of this sequence is a male donor in good health and CMV-seronegative. The sequenced sample was PBMCs. This receptor carries the CDR3 CAWSIARENEQFF. In nucleotides, the sequence is TGTGCCTGGAGTATAGCAAGGGAGAATGAGCAGTTCTTC.